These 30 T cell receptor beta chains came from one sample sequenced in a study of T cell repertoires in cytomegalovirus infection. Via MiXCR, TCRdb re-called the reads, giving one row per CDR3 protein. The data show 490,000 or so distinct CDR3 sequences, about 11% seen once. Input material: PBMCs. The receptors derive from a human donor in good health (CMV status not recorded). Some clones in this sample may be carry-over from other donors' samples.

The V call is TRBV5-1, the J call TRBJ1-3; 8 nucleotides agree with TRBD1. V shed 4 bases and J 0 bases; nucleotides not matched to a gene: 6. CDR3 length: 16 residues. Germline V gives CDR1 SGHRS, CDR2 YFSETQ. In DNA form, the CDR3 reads TGCGCCAGCAGCATCCAGGGGGCCAGCTCTGGAAACACCATATATTTT. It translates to CASSIQGASSGNTIYF.

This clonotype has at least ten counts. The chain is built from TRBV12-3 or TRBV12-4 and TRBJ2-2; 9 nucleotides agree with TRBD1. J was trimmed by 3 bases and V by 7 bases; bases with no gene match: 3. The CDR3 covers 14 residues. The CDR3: CASTGQGYTGELFF. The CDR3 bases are TGTGCCAGCACCGGACAGGGGTACACCGGGGAGCTGTTTTTT.

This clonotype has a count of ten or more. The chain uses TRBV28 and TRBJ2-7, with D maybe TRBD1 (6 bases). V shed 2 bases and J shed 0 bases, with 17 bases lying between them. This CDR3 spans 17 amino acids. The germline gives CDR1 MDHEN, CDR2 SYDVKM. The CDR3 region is CASSLNLRGHISYEQYF. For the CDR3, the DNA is TGTGCCAGCAGTTTAAACCTTAGGGGACACATCTCCTACGAGCAGTACTTC.

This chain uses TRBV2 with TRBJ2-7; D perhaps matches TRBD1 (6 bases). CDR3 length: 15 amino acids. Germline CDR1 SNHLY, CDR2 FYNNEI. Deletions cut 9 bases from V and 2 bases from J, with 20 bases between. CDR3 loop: CASRQGNQPTYEQYF. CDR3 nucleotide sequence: TGTGCCAGTAGGCAGGGGAACCAACCAACCTACGAGCAGTACTTC.

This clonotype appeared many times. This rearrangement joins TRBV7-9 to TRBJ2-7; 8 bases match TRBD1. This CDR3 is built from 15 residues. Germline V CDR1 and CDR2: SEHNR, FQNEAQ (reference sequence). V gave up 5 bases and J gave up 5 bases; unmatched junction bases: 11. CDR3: CASSPSGGRRDEQYF. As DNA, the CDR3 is TGTGCCAGCAGCCCTTCAGGGGGCCGGAGAGACGAGCAGTACTTC.

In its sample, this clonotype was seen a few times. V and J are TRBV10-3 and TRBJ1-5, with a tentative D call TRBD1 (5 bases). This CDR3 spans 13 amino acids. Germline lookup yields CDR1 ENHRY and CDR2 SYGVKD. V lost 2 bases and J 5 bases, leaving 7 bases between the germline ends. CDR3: CAISEDSDQPQHF. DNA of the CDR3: TGTGCCATCAGTGAGGACAGCGATCAGCCCCAGCATTTT.

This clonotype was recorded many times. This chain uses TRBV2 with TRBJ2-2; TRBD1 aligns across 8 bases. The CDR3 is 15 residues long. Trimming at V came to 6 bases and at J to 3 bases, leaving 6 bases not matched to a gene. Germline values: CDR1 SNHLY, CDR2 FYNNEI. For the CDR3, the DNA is TGTGCCAGCAGGGCCGGGACAGGCTACACCGGGGAGCTGTTTTTT. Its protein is CASRAGTGYTGELFF. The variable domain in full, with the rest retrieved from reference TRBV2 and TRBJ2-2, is EPEVTQTPSHQVTQMGQEVILRCVPISNHLYFYWYRQILGQKVEFLVSFYNNEISEKSEIFDDQFSVERPDGSNFTLKIRSTKLEDSAMYFCASRAGTGYTGELFFGEGSRLTVL.

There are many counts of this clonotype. CDR3 sequence: CASSFNEKLFF. CDR3 coding DNA: TGTGCCAGCAGTTTTAATGAAAAACTGTTTTTT. The chain recombines TRBV6-6 with TRBJ1-4; no reliable D call. Germline V gives CDR1 MNHNY, CDR2 SVGAGI (reference sequence). V lost 4 bases, J lost 4 bases, and 1 base lay in between. This CDR3 contains 11 residues.

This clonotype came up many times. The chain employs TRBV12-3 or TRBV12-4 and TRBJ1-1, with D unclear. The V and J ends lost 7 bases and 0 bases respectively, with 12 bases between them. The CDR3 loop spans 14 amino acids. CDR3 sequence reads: CASIGKRLNTEAFF. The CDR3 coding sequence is TGTGCCAGCATCGGTAAGCGCTTGAACACTGAAGCTTTCTTT.

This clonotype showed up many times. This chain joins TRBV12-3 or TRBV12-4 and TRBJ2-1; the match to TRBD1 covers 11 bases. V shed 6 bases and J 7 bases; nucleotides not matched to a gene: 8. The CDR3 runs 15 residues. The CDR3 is CASRVGQGAGNEQFF. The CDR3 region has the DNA TGTGCCAGCAGGGTCGGACAGGGGGCGGGAAATGAGCAGTTCTTC.

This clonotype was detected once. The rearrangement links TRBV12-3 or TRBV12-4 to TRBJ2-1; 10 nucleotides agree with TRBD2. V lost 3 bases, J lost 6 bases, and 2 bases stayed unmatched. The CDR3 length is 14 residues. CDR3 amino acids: CASSLGTSANEQFF. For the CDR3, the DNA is TGTGCCAGCAGTTTGGGGACTAGCGCCAATGAGCAGTTCTTC.

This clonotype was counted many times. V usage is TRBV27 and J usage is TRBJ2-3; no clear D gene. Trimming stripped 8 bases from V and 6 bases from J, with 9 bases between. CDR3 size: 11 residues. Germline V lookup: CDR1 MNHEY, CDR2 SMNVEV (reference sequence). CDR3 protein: CASGSGDTQYF. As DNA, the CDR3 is TGTGCCAGCGGCTCCGGGGATACGCAGTATTTT.

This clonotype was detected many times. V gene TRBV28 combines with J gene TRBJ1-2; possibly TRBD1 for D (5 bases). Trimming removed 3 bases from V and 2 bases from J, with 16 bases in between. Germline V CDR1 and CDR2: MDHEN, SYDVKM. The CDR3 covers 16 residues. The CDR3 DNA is TGTGCCAGCAGTTTTCAGGGAGCTCTACCCAACTATGGCTACACCTTC. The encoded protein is CASSFQGALPNYGYTF.

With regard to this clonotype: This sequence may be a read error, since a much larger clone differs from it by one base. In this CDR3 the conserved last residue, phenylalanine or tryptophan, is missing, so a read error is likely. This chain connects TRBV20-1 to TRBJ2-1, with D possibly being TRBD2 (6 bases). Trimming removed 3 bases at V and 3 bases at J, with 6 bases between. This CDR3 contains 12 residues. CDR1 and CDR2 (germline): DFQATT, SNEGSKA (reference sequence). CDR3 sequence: CSASGSYNEQFS. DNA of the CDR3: TGCAGTGCTAGCGGGAGCTACAATGAGCAGTTCTCC.

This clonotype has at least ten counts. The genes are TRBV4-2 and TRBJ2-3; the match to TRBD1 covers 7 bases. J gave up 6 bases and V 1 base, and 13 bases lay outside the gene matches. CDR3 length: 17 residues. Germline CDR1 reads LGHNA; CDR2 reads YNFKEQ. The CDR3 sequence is CASSQGQGVELRDTQYF. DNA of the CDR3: TGTGCCAGCAGCCAAGGCCAGGGGGTAGAGTTGCGGGATACGCAGTATTTT.

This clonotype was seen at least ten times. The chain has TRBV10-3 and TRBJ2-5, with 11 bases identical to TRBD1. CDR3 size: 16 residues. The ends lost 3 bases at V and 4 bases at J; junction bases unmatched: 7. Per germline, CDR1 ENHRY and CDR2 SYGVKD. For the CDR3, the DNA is TGTGCCATCAGTGACTTAGGGACAGGGGGTAGAGAGACCCAGTACTTC. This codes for CAISDLGTGGRETQYF.

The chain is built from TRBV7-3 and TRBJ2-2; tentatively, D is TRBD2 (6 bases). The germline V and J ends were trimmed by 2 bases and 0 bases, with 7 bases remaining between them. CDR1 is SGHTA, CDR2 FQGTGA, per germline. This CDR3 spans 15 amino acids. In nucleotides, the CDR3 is TGTGCCAGCAGCTTAGGGGACTCGAACACCGGGGAGCTGTTTTTT. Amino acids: CASSLGDSNTGELFF.

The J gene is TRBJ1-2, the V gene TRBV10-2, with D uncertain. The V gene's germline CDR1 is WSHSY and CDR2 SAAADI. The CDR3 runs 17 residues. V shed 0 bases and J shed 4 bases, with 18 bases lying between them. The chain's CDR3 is CASSESIFTPVIYGYTF. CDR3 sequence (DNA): TGCGCCAGCAGTGAGTCGATATTTACACCAGTTATCTATGGCTACACCTTC.

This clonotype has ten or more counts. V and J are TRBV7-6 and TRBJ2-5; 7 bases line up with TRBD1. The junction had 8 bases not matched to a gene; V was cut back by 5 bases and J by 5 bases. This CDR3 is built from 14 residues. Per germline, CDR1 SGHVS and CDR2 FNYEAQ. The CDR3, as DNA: TGTGCCAGCAGCACTACAGGGGCGGCGGAGACCCAGTACTTC. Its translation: CASSTTGAAETQYF.

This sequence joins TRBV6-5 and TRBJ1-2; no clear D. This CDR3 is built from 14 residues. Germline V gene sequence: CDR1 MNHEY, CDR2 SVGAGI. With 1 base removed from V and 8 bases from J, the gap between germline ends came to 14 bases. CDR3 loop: CASSYFGGQGGYTF. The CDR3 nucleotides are TGTGCCAGCAGTTACTTTGGCGGTCAAGGAGGCTACACCTTC.

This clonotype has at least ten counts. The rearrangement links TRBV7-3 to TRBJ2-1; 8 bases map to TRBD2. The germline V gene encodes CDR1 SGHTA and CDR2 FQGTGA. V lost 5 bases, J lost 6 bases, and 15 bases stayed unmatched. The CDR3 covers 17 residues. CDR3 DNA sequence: TGTGCCAGCAGCCCCGTAGGCCGGGGGGGAATGATCAATGAGCAGTTCTTC. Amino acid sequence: CASSPVGRGGMINEQFF.

CDR3 amino acids: CASSYGVAGKNTGELFF. CDR3 coding DNA: TGTGCCAGCAGCTACGGGGTAGCGGGGAAAAACACCGGGGAGCTGTTTTTT. The rearrangement joins TRBV13 to TRBJ2-2, with 8 bases identical to TRBD2. The V and J ends lost 4 bases and 2 bases, in that order; junction bases with no gene match: 9. Germline assignment: CDR1 PRHDT and CDR2 FYEKMQ (reference sequence). The CDR3 covers 17 residues.

The DNA for the CDR3 is TGCGCCAGCAGCCTCGGGGGCCCGGGGGCCGAGAACAATGAGCAGTTCTTC. Translation: CASSLGGPGAENNEQFF. The chain couples TRBV5-1 to TRBJ2-1; either TRBD1 or TRBD2 may supply D (6 bases each). Germline CDR1 SGHRS, CDR2 YFSETQ. The germline V and J ends were trimmed by 4 bases and 5 bases, with 22 bases remaining between them. The length of the CDR3 is 17 residues.

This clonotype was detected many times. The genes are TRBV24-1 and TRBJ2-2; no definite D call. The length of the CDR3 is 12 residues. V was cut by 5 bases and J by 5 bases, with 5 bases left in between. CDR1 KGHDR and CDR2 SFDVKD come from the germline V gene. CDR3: CATSGGTGELFF. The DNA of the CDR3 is TGTGCCACCAGTGGTGGGACCGGGGAGCTGTTTTTT.

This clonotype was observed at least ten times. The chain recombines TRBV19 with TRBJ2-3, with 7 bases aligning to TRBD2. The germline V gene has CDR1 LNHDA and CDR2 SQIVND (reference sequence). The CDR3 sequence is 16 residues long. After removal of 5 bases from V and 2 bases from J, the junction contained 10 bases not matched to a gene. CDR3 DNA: TGTGCCAGTAGTCCCGACCGACGGGAGGTCACAGATACGCAGTATTTT. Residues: CASSPDRREVTDTQYF.

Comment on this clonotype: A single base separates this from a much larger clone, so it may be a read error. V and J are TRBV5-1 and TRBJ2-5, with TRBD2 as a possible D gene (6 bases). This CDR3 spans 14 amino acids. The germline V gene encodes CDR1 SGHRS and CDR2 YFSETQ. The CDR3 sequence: CDSRRVLGEETQYF. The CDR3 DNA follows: TGCGACAGCAGGAGGGTCTTGGGGGAAGAGACCCAGTACTTC.

Written as DNA, the CDR3 is TGCAGCGTCCTTTTGGATGGGTTTCACACCGGGGAGCTGTTTTTT. This encodes CSVLLDGFHTGELFF. This rearrangement joins TRBV29-1 to TRBJ2-2; D gene uncertain. Between the trimmed V and J ends, which lost 6 bases and 3 bases, there was a span of 17 bases. Germline-derived CDR1 and CDR2 are SQVTM and ANQGSEA. The CDR3 length is 15 residues.

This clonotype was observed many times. The CDR3 region is CASSLQGRDTQYF. Written as DNA, the CDR3 is TGCGCCAGCAGCCTACAAGGGAGGGATACGCAGTATTTT. The J gene is TRBJ2-3, the V gene TRBV10-1; tentatively, D is TRBD2 (6 bases). Germline CDR1 is WNHNN and CDR2 is SYGVQD (reference sequence). The V end lost 6 bases, the J end lost 6 bases, and 13 bases lay between the germline ends. This CDR3 is built from 13 residues.

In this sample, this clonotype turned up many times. CDR3 protein: CASSSRVTSQETQYF. DNA of the CDR3: TGTGCCAGCAGTTCGCGAGTAACATCCCAAGAGACCCAGTACTTC. The chain is built from TRBV12-3 or TRBV12-4 and TRBJ2-5; D not certain. CDR3 length: 15 residues. The V gene lost 4 bases and the J gene lost 1 base, with 13 bases spanning the gap.

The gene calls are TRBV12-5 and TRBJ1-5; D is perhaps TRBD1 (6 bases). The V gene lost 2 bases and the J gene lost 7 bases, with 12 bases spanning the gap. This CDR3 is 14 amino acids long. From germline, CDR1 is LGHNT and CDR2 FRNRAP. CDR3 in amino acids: CASGLWGAGQPQHF. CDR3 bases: TGTGCTAGTGGTTTGTGGGGGGCGGGCCAGCCCCAGCATTTT.